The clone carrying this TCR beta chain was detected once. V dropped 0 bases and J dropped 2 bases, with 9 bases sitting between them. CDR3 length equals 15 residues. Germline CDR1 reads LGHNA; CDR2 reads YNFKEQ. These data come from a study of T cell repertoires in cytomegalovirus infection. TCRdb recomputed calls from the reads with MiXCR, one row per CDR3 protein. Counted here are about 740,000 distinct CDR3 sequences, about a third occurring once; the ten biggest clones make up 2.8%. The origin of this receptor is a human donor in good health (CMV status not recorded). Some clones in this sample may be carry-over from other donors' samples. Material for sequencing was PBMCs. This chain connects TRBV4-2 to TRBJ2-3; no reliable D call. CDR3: CASSQDGRITDTQYF. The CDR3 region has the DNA TGTGCCAGCAGCCAAGATGGGCGGATCACAGATACGCAGTATTTT.